These 5 T cell receptor beta chains were sequenced from one sample in a study of T cells after yellow fever vaccination. One entry per CDR3 protein, called by TCRdb with MiXCR from the 5' RACE reads. Of a few hundred thousand distinct CDR3 sequences in the sample, approximately 7% were seen once. This sample comprised PBMCs, obtained more than 40 days after the first yellow fever vaccination. These receptors were obtained from a man younger than 35 who received the YFV17D yellow fever vaccine.

This clonotype was seen at least ten times. The chain couples TRBV15 to TRBJ2-3; a possible D gene is TRBD2 (5 bases). The CDR3 is 16 amino acids. Trimming pared 4 bases from V and 2 bases from J, leaving 16 bases between. The germline CDR1 and CDR2 sequences are LNHNV and YYDKDF (reference sequence). The CDR3 reads CATSTGSGGLTDTQYF. The CDR3 nucleotides read TGTGCCACCAGCACTGGGAGCGGAGGCCTCACAGATACGCAGTATTTT. Based on the CDR3 plus reference TRBV15 and TRBJ2-3, the full variable domain is DAMVIQNPRYQVTQFGKPVTLSCSQTLNHNVMYWYQQKSSQAPKLLFHYYDKDFNNEADTPDNFQSRRPNTSFCFLDIRSPGLGDTAMYLCATSTGSGGLTDTQYFGPGTRLTVL.

The chain employs TRBV4-3 and TRBJ1-4; D unresolved. V was cut by 4 bases and J by 1 base, with 10 bases left in between. Per germline, CDR1 LGHNA and CDR2 YSLEER. This CDR3 is 15 amino acids long. CDR3 region: CASSPRRKTNEKLFF. Written as DNA, the CDR3 is TGCGCCAGCAGCCCACGACGGAAAACTAATGAAAAACTGTTTTTT.

This chain joins TRBV4-3 and TRBJ2-3; 10 bases line up with TRBD2. The junction had 8 bases not matched to a gene; V was cut back by 4 bases and J by 4 bases. The CDR3 is 16 amino acids. Germline loops: CDR1 LGHNA, CDR2 YSLEER. The DNA of the CDR3 is TGCGCCAGCAGCCCACGTGGAAGCGGGGGGGCAGATACGCAGTATTTT. Its protein is CASSPRGSGGADTQYF.

This clonotype was recorded many times. The gene calls are TRBV15 and TRBJ1-1, with no clear D. Trimming removed 5 bases at V and 1 base at J, with 8 bases between. Germline V gene sequence: CDR1 LNHNV, CDR2 YYDKDF (reference sequence). This CDR3 comprises 13 residues. CDR3 nucleotide sequence: TGTGCCACCAGCCCGACACCGAACACTGAAGCTTTCTTT. Translating gives CATSPTPNTEAFF.

Ten or more counts support this clonotype. The gene calls are TRBV20-1 and TRBJ2-5; 10 nucleotides line up with TRBD2. Germline trimming cut 6 bases from V and 7 bases from J; bases unmatched to any gene: 5. Germline loops: CDR1 DFQATT, CDR2 SNEGSKA (reference sequence). The CDR3 extends over 12 amino acids. Here the CDR3 DNA reads TGCAGTGCCAGGACTAGCGGAGGGACCCAGTACTTC. Translated: CSARTSGGTQYF.